The rows below give T cell receptor beta chains drawn from one sample of a study of blood T cell repertoires in COVID-19. The repertoire was sequenced with immunoSEQ multiplex PCR; TCRdb's copy has only in-frame clones and lacks some. Among 100,000 to 120,000 clones, about 88% were seen once, and the ten largest hold 3% to 3.5%. Material: peripheral blood. Receptors originate from a woman between 45 and 60 years old with acute or convalescent COVID-19. Both conserved end residues are part of each CDR3. The size field is filled for only some rows; it gives once, few, many or a size class.

size: NA
J: TRBJ2-3
V: TRBV27
CDR3: CASRTSGTDTQYF

size: once
J: TRBJ1-5
V: TRBV28
CDR3: CASRRGGVLPQHF

size: NA
J: TRBJ1-6
V: TRBV14
CDR3: CASSQVSNSPLHF

size: once
J: TRBJ2-7
V: TRBV27
CDR3: CASSRGSSYEQYF

size: NA
J: TRBJ1-2
V: TRBV6-5
CDR3: CASIPGQGGYGYTF

size: NA
J: TRBJ2-3
V: TRBV21-1
CDR3: CASSKVKGQGRADTQYF

size: once
J: TRBJ2-7
V: TRBV20-1
CDR3: CSVGGTYEQYF

size: NA
J: TRBJ2-5
V: TRBV18
CDR3: CASSPLRTSGRVNQETQYF

size: NA
J: TRBJ2-2
V: TRBV6-2/TRBV6-3
CDR3: CASSYGASGNTGELFF

size: NA
J: TRBJ2-5
V: TRBV29-1
CDR3: CSLSGQGKTQYF

size: NA
J: TRBJ1-2
V: TRBV4-2
CDR3: CASSQLGQGLSYGYTF

size: NA
J: TRBJ1-1
V: TRBV5-4
CDR3: CASSLEGRRTEAFF

size: NA
J: TRBJ1-3
V: TRBV5-1
CDR3: CASSVRPAGGNTIYF

size: NA
J: TRBJ2-2
V: TRBV7-2
CDR3: CASSLLGQRGANTGELFF

size: NA
J: TRBJ2-1
V: TRBV6-1
CDR3: CASSETARRSTNEQFF

size: NA
J: TRBJ2-7
V: TRBV5-1
CDR3: CASSLFPGTAYEQYF

size: few
J: TRBJ2-7
V: TRBV7-9
CDR3: CASSVSSGEQYF

size: NA
J: TRBJ2-7
V: TRBV29-1
CDR3: CSVAISYEQYF

size: NA
J: TRBJ1-6
V: TRBV18
CDR3: CASSPQLGQGDSPLHF

size: NA
J: TRBJ1-2
V: TRBV10-2
CDR3: CASTPTGDYGYTF

size: NA
J: TRBJ2-7
V: TRBV27
CDR3: CAGSHGPDSHEQYF

size: NA
J: TRBJ1-3
V: TRBV18
CDR3: CASSPPATSGNTIYF

size: NA
J: TRBJ1-2
V: TRBV18
CDR3: CASSPPSGHGFYGYTF

size: NA
J: TRBJ2-3
V: TRBV6-5
CDR3: CASTSDTSPTDTQYF

size: NA
J: TRBJ2-2
V: TRBV5-1
CDR3: CASSGLAVTGELFF

size: few
J: TRBJ1-1
V: TRBV3-1/TRBV3-2
CDR3: CASSQQGSSTEAFF

size: NA
J: TRBJ2-6
V: TRBV29-1
CDR3: CSVEDPTGAVSGANVLTF

size: NA
J: TRBJ2-5
V: TRBV6-2/TRBV6-3
CDR3: CASSAGLQETQYF

size: NA
J: TRBJ1-5
V: TRBV2
CDR3: CASSNDRPALRTQYSNQPQHF

size: NA
J: TRBJ1-5
V: TRBV18
CDR3: CASSPTGGNQPQHF

size: NA
J: TRBJ1-1
V: TRBV6-4
CDR3: CASSDSQNTEAFF

size: once
J: TRBJ1-5
V: TRBV7-2
CDR3: CASSLALSSQPQHF

size: NA
J: TRBJ1-2
V: TRBV9
CDR3: CASSRGQASNYGYTF

size: NA
J: TRBJ2-7
V: TRBV19
CDR3: CASSKASGSYEQYF

size: NA
J: TRBJ2-3
V: TRBV21-1
CDR3: CASSKDATGQGAADTQYF

size: NA
J: TRBJ1-4
V: TRBV13
CDR3: CASSLGWASPEKLFF

size: NA
J: TRBJ1-4
V: TRBV28
CDR3: CASSLSRDIGEKLFF

size: NA
J: TRBJ2-5
V: TRBV28
CDR3: CASSLGWDRGHVTQYF

size: NA
J: TRBJ2-1
V: TRBV11-2
CDR3: CASSLTGSLRVF

size: NA
J: TRBJ2-7
V: TRBV9
CDR3: CASSVSTSGTYEQYF

size: NA
J: TRBJ2-3
V: TRBV7-9
CDR3: CASSLGSDTDTQYF

size: once
J: TRBJ1-5
V: TRBV4-2
CDR3: CASSQAGQGGQPQHF

size: NA
J: TRBJ1-6
V: TRBV19
CDR3: CASSMLTGANSPLHF

size: NA
J: TRBJ2-7
V: TRBV19
CDR3: CASSLGLAGVEQYF

size: NA
J: TRBJ2-5
V: TRBV9
CDR3: CASSADYQQETQYF

size: NA
J: TRBJ2-1
V: TRBV24-1
CDR3: CATSDHTGSSYNEQFF

size: NA
J: TRBJ1-2
V: TRBV3-1/TRBV3-2
CDR3: CASSSGTGGFGYTF

size: NA
J: TRBJ1-3
V: TRBV12-3/TRBV12-4
CDR3: CASSTTGGNTIYF

size: NA
J: TRBJ1-2
V: TRBV24-1
CDR3: CATSDFNSYGYTF

size: NA
J: TRBJ2-5
V: TRBV29-1
CDR3: CSVERGSGETQYF

size: NA
J: TRBJ1-2
V: TRBV6-5
CDR3: CASSYKGGRNYGYTF

size: NA
J: TRBJ1-2
V: TRBV19
CDR3: CASSTGTGRYGYTF

size: NA
J: TRBJ1-2
V: TRBV5-1
CDR3: CASSLQTGGIYGYTF

size: NA
J: TRBJ2-1
V: TRBV5-1
CDR3: CASSLGDGRTDAYEQFF

size: NA
J: TRBJ1-3
V: TRBV6-5
CDR3: CASSPRTGSGNTIYF

size: NA
J: TRBJ2-1
V: TRBV3-1/TRBV3-2
CDR3: CAGGPGTGGKQFF

size: NA
J: TRBJ2-2
V: TRBV5-1
CDR3: CASSEPGTGELFF

size: NA
J: TRBJ2-7
V: TRBV19
CDR3: CASSVQGNSYEQYF

size: NA
J: TRBJ2-2
V: TRBV7-6
CDR3: CASSLLATEAGELFF

size: NA
J: TRBJ2-1
V: TRBV20-1
CDR3: CSASSNRQGEQFF